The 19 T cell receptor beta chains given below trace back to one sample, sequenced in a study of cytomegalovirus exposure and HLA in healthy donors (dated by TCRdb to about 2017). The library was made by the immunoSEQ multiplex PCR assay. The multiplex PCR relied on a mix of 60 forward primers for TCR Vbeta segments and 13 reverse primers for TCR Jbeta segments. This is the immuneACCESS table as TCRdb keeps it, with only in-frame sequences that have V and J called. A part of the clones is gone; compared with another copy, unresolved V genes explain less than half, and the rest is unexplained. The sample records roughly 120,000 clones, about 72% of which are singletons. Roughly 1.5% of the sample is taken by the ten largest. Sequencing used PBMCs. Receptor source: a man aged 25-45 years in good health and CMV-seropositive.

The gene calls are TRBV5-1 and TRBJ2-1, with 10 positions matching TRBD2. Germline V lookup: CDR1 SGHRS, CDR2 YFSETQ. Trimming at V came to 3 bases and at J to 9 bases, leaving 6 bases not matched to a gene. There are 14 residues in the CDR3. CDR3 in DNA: TGCGCCAGCAGCTCTACTAGCGGGATAACTGAGCAGTTCTTC. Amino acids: CASSSTSGITEQFF.

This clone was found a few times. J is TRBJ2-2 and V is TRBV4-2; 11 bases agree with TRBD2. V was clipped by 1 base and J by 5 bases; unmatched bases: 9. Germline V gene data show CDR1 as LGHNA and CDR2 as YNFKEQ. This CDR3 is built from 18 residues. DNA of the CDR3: TGTGCCAGCAGCCAAGTCCTTAGCGGGAGGGCCAGGACCGGGGAGCTGTTTTTT. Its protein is CASSQVLSGRARTGELFF.

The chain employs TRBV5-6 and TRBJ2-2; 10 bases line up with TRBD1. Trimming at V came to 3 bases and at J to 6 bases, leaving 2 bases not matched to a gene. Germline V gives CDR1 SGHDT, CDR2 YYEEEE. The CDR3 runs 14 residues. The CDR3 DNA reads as TGTGCCAGCAGCTCGGGACAGGGGTCCGGGGAGCTGTTTTTT. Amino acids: CASSSGQGSGELFF. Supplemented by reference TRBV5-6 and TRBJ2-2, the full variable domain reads DAGVTQSPTHLIKTRGQQVTLRCSPKSGHDTVSWYQQALGQGPQFIFQYYEEEERQRGNFPDRFSGHQFPNYSSELNVNALLLGDSALYLCASSSGQGSGELFFGEGSRLTVL.

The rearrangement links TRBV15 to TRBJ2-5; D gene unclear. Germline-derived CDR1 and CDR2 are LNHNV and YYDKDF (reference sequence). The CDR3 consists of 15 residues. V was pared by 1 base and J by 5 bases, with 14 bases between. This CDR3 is CATSRGLEMFETQYF. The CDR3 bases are TGTGCCACCAGCAGAGGTCTGGAGATGTTTGAGACCCAGTACTTC.

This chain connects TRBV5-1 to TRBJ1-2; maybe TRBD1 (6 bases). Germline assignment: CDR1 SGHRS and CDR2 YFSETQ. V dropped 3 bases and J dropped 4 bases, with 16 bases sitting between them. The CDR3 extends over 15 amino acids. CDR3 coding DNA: TGCGCCAGCAGCTGGGGGCGGCAGGCCGCCTATGGCTACACCTTC. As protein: CASSWGRQAAYGYTF.

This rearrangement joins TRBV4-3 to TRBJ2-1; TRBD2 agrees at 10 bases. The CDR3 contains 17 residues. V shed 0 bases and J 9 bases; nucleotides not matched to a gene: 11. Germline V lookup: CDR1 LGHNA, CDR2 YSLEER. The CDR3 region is CASSQDWASGSRGEQFF. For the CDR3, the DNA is TGCGCCAGCAGCCAAGATTGGGCTAGCGGGAGTCGTGGTGAGCAGTTCTTC.

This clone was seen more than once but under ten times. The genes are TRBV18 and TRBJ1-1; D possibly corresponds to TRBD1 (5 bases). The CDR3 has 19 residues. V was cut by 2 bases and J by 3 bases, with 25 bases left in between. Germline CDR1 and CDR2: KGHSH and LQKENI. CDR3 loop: CASSPGQGNTGGADTEAFF. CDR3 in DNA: TGTGCCAGCTCACCAGGGCAGGGCAATACCGGGGGTGCGGACACTGAAGCTTTCTTT.

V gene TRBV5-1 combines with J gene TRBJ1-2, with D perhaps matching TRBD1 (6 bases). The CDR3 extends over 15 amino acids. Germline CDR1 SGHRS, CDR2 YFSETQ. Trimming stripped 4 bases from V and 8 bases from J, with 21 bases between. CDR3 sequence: CASSPGHFIIDGYTF. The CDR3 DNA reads TGCGCCAGCAGCCCGGGACATTTTATAATTGACGGCTACACCTTC. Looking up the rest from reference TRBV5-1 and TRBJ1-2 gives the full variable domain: KAGVTQTPRYLIKTRGQQVTLSCSPISGHRSVSWYQQTPGQGLQFLFEYFSETQRNKGNFPGRFSGRQFSNSRSEMNVSTLELGDSALYLCASSPGHFIIDGYTFGSGTRLTVV.

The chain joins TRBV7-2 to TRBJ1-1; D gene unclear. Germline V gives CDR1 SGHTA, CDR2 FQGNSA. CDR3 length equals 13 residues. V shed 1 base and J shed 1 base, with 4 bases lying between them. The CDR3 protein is CASSLEQNTEAFF. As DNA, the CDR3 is TGTGCCAGCAGCTTAGAGCAGAACACTGAAGCTTTCTTT.

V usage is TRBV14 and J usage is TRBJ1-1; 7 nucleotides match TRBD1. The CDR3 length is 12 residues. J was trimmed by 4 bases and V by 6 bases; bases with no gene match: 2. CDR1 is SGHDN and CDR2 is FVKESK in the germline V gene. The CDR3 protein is CASRQGGTEAFF. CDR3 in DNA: TGTGCCAGCAGGCAGGGGGGCACTGAAGCTTTCTTT.

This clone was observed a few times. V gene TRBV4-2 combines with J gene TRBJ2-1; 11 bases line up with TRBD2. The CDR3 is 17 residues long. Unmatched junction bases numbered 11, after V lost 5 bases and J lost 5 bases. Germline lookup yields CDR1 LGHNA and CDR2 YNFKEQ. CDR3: CASSVRPLAGGNNEQFF. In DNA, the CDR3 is TGTGCCAGCAGCGTACGACCGCTAGCGGGAGGAAACAATGAGCAGTTCTTC.

The CDR3 sequence: CASSKSASSYEQYF. The CDR3 bases are TGTGCCAGCAGTAAGAGCGCCAGCTCCTACGAGCAGTACTTC. The chain carries TRBV6-5 and TRBJ2-5; D is unclear. Matching the DNA end better, TRBJ2-7 makes the J call doubtful. Looked up from germline, CDR1 is MNHEY and CDR2 is SVGAGI. The CDR3 has 14 residues.

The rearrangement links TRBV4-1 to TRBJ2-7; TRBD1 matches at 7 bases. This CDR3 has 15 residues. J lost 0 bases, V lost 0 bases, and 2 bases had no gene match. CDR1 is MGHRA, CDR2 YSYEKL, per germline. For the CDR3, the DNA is TGCGCCAGCAGCCAAGAGGACAGGCGCTCCTACGAGCAGTACTTC. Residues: CASSQEDRRSYEQYF.

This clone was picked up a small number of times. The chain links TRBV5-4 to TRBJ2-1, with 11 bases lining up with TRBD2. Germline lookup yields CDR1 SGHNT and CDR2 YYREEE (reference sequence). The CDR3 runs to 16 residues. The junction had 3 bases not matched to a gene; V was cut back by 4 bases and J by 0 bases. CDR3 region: CASSPGLAASYNEQFF. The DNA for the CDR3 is TGTGCCAGCAGCCCGGGACTAGCGGCCTCCTACAATGAGCAGTTCTTC. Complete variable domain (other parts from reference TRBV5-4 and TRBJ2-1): ETGVTQSPTHLIKTRGQQVTLRCSSQSGHNTVSWYQQALGQGPQFIFQYYREEENGRGNFPPRFSGLQFPNYSSELNVNALELDDSALYLCASSPGLAASYNEQFFGPGTRLTVL.

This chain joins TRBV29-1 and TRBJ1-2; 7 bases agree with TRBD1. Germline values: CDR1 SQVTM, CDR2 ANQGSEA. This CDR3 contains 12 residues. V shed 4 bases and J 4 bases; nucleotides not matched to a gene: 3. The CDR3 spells CSVGQGPYGYTF. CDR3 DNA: TGCAGCGTTGGACAGGGCCCCTATGGCTACACCTTC.

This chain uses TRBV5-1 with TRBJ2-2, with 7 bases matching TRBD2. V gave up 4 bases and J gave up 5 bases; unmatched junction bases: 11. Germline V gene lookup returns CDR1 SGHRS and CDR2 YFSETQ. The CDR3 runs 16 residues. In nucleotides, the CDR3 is TGCGCCAGCAGCCCCACTAGCGTTTTTTCGACCGGGGAGCTGTTTTTT. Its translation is CASSPTSVFSTGELFF. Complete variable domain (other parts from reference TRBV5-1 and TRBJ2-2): KAGVTQTPRYLIKTRGQQVTLSCSPISGHRSVSWYQQTPGQGLQFLFEYFSETQRNKGNFPGRFSGRQFSNSRSEMNVSTLELGDSALYLCASSPTSVFSTGELFFGEGSRLTVL.

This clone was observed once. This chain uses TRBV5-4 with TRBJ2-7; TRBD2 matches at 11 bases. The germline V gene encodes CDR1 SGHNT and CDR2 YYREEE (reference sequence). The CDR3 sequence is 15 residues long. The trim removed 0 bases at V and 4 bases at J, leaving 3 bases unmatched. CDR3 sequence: CASSLELAGAYEQYF. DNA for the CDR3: TGTGCCAGCAGCTTGGAACTAGCGGGAGCATACGAGCAGTACTTC.

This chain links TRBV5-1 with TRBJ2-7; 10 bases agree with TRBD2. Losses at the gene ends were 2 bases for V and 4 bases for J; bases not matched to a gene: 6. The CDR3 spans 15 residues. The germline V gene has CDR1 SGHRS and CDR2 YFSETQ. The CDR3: CASSFRPSGSYEQYF. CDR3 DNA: TGCGCCAGCAGCTTTCGACCTAGCGGGAGTTACGAGCAGTACTTC.

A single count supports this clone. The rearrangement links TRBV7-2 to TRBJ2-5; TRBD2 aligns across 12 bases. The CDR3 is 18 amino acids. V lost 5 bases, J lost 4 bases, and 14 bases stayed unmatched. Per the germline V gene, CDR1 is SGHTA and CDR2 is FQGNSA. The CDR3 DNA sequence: TGTGCCAGCAGCCCCCCCAGGACTAGCGGGGTGAGGTTAGAGACCCAGTACTTC. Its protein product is CASSPPRTSGVRLETQYF.